This is a list of T cell receptor beta chains from one sample in a study of CD8 T cells in Susac syndrome. Each CDR3 protein is one row after TCRdb ran MiXCR on the immunoSEQ multiplex PCR reads. The repertoire consists of some 200,000 distinct CDR3 sequences, with 95% occurring once and the leading ten covering around 0.1%. Sequenced input: CD4+ T cells from PBMCs. The source of these receptors is a human donor with Susac syndrome. CDR3s include the opening cysteine and the closing phenylalanine or tryptophan. Each record gives: V gene, D gene, clone size, J gene, CDR3 protein, CDR3 DNA. A D gene is named only where the DNA matches it firmly. Size values are once, few and many counts, or a class for expanded clones, and some rows have none.

>TRBV30|TRBD1|NA|TRBJ2-2
CAWKPGGGELFF
TGTGCCTGGAAGCCAGGGGGCGGGGAGCTGTTTTTT
>TRBV21-1|NA|NA|TRBJ1-5
CASSRRTRLSNQPQHF
TGTGCCAGCAGCCGACGGACCCGACTTAGCAATCAGCCCCAGCATTTT
>TRBV18|TRBD2|NA|TRBJ2-3
CASSPSLSGTSTADTQYF
TGTGCCAGCTCACCATCCCTTTCTGGGACTAGCACCGCAGATACGCAGTATTTT
>TRBV18|TRBD2|NA|TRBJ2-3
CASSDIAGGPTDTQYF
TGTGCCAGCTCGGACATAGCGGGGGGACCCACAGATACGCAGTATTTT
>TRBV30|NA|NA|TRBJ1-2
CAWTRGTDGYTF
TGTGCCTGGACACGAGGGACCGATGGCTACACCTTC
>TRBV7-9|TRBD1|NA|TRBJ2-3
CASSPRTGSGTQYF
TGTGCCAGCAGCCCCCGGACAGGGTCAGGCACGCAGTATTTT
>TRBV18|NA|NA|TRBJ1-2
CASSPDGQIHNYGYTF
TGTGCCAGCTCACCAGATGGACAGATTCATAACTATGGCTACACCTTC
>TRBV19|NA|NA|TRBJ2-2
CASSIASVYTGELFF
TGTGCCAGTAGTATAGCAAGCGTGTACACCGGGGAGCTGTTTTTT
>TRBV4-1|NA|NA|TRBJ1-1
CASSHPIADEMNTEAFF
TGCGCCAGCAGCCACCCCATTGCGGACGAGATGAACACTGAAGCTTTCTTT
>TRBV20-1|TRBD1|NA|TRBJ1-5
CSAERTGQFNQPQHF
TGCAGTGCTGAGAGAACGGGACAGTTCAATCAGCCCCAGCATTTT
>TRBV20-1|TRBD2|NA|TRBJ2-2
CSAGRGIGRAGELFF
TGCAGTGCTGGAAGGGGAATTGGGAGGGCCGGGGAGCTGTTTTTT
>TRBV7-6|NA|NA|TRBJ2-2
CAAGKAGNSGELFF
TGTGCCGCTGGCAAGGCAGGAAACTCCGGGGAGCTGTTTTTT
>TRBV3-1|NA|once|TRBJ2-1
CASSQDIQVTEQFF
TGTGCCAGCAGCCAAGATATTCAGGTCACTGAGCAGTTCTTC
>TRBV6-6|TRBD1|NA|TRBJ1-5
CASSEDRVRPQHF
TGTGCCAGCAGTGAGGACAGGGTACGGCCCCAGCATTTT
>TRBV20-1|TRBD2|NA|TRBJ2-7
CSARDNGASGGSSYEQYF
TGCAGTGCTAGAGATAACGGTGCTAGCGGGGGGAGCTCCTACGAGCAGTACTTC
>TRBV20-1|NA|NA|TRBJ1-5
CSASREEGNQPQHF
TGCAGTGCTAGCCGGGAGGAGGGCAATCAGCCCCAGCATTTT
>TRBV6-2/TRBV6-3|NA|NA|TRBJ2-2
CASSFDGNTGELFF
TGTGCCAGCAGTTTCGACGGGAACACCGGGGAGCTGTTTTTT
>TRBV30|TRBD1|NA|TRBJ2-6
CAWKTSQGLSGANVLTF
TGTGCCTGGAAAACCTCACAGGGGCTATCAGGGGCCAACGTCCTGACTTTC
>TRBV12-3/TRBV12-4|NA|NA|TRBJ1-1
CASSELNQNTEAFF
TGTGCCAGCAGTGAGCTAAACCAGAACACTGAAGCTTTCTTT
>TRBV6-6|NA|once|TRBJ1-1
CASNQFRQEAFF
TGTGCCAGCAACCAGTTTCGACAGGAGGCTTTCTTT
>TRBV5-1|NA|NA|TRBJ1-4
CASSLEGQRSEKLFF
TGCGCCAGCAGCTTGGAAGGACAGCGTTCTGAAAAACTGTTTTTT
>TRBV18|NA|NA|TRBJ1-5
CASSSLVGQVNQPQHF
TGTGCCAGCTCATCGCTGGTTGGGCAGGTGAATCAGCCCCAGCATTTT
>TRBV30|NA|NA|TRBJ2-3
CAWSFRTVPSMADTQYF
TGTGCCTGGAGTTTCAGGACAGTGCCCTCTATGGCGGATACGCAGTATTTT
>TRBV10-3|TRBD2|NA|TRBJ2-4
CATSGTSAKNIQYF
TGTGCCACCTCCGGGACTAGCGCCAAAAACATTCAGTACTTC
>TRBV15|NA|NA|TRBJ1-2
CATSSTTAVYTF
TGTGCCACCAGCAGTACCACAGCAGTCTACACCTTC
>TRBV30|TRBD1|NA|TRBJ2-1
CAWGGRRTGVYEQFF
TGTGCCTGGGGGGGGCGGCGGACAGGGGTCTATGAGCAGTTCTTC
>TRBV4-1|TRBD1|NA|TRBJ2-2
CASSSVPTGTNTGELFF
TGCGCCAGCAGCTCAGTTCCGACAGGGACGAACACCGGGGAGCTGTTTTTT
>TRBV24-1|NA|NA|TRBJ2-7
CATSEPRVSYEQYF
TGTGCCACCAGTGAGCCCAGGGTCTCCTACGAGCAGTACTTC
>TRBV19|NA|NA|TRBJ2-2
CASSILATTGELFF
TGTGCCAGTAGTATCCTAGCGACCACCGGGGAGCTGTTTTTT
>TRBV6-2/TRBV6-3|TRBD1|NA|TRBJ2-7
CASGNRGRSYEQYF
TGTGCCAGCGGTAACAGGGGGCGCTCCTACGAGCAGTACTTC
>TRBV9|NA|NA|TRBJ1-2
CASSANGGYTF
TGTGCCAGCAGCGCAAACGGAGGCTACACCTTC
>TRBV28|NA|NA|TRBJ2-7
CASSLQDYFNEQYF
TGTGCCAGCAGTTTACAGGACTATTTCAACGAGCAGTACTTC
>TRBV9|NA|NA|TRBJ1-6
CASSVTNSPLHF
TGTGCCAGCAGCGTTACTAATTCACCCCTCCACTTT
>TRBV5-6|TRBD1|once|TRBJ1-1
CASSLDRGRGVNTEAFF
TGTGCCAGCAGCCTGGACAGGGGGCGCGGGGTGAACACTGAAGCTTTCTTT
>TRBV12-3/TRBV12-4|TRBD2|NA|TRBJ2-7
CASSLGRGAYEQYF
TGTGCCAGCAGTTTGGGGCGGGGGGCCTACGAGCAGTACTTC
>TRBV30|NA|NA|TRBJ1-6
CAWSRVSSYNSPLHF
TGTGCCTGGAGTCGGGTTAGCTCCTATAATTCACCCCTCCACTTT
>TRBV29-1|NA|once|TRBJ2-1
CSVEGGGYSLNEQFF
TGCAGCGTTGAAGGGGGTGGGTACAGTCTCAATGAGCAGTTCTTC
>TRBV3-1|TRBD2|NA|TRBJ2-1
CASSQGPIGLTSGGAGEQFF
TGTGCCAGCAGCCAAGGCCCCATCGGTTTGACTAGCGGGGGGGCCGGTGAGCAGTTCTTC
>TRBV12-3/TRBV12-4|NA|NA|TRBJ1-1
CASSGTEAFF
TGTGCCAGCAGCGGCACTGAAGCTTTCTTT
>TRBV19|NA|NA|TRBJ1-5
CASSIVGNTYNQPQHF
TGTGCCAGTAGTATAGTAGGGAACACTTACAATCAGCCCCAGCATTTT
>TRBV30|TRBD2|NA|TRBJ2-7
CAWSPGGPYEQYF
TGTGCCTGGAGCCCGGGGGGTCCCTACGAGCAGTACTTC
>TRBV5-6|NA|NA|TRBJ2-4
CASSPRRGAKNIQYF
TGTGCCAGCAGCCCCAGGAGGGGAGCCAAAAACATTCAGTACTTC
>TRBV9|NA|NA|TRBJ1-2
CASSAMAGAGYGYTF
TGTGCCAGCAGCGCAATGGCGGGGGCGGGCTATGGCTACACCTTC
>TRBV7-3|TRBD2|NA|TRBJ2-3
CASSLRLAATDTQYF
TGTGCCAGCAGCTTACGTCTAGCGGCCACAGATACGCAGTATTTT
>TRBV12-3/TRBV12-4|NA|NA|TRBJ1-1
CASSLGHGYEAFF
TGTGCCAGCAGTTTGGGGCATGGATATGAAGCTTTCTTT
>TRBV20-1|NA|NA|TRBJ2-5
CSATHPGTVETQYF
TGCAGTGCAACTCACCCGGGTACCGTCGAGACCCAGTACTTC
>TRBV5-1|TRBD2|once|TRBJ2-3
CASSSGLAGGHPYF
TGCGCCAGCAGCTCAGGACTAGCGGGGGGGCATCCGTATTTT
>TRBV4-3|NA|NA|TRBJ2-7
CASSQDQNHPASF
TGCGCCAGCAGCCAAGATCAAAACCACCCCGCTTCTTTC
>TRBV30|TRBD1|NA|TRBJ1-1
CAWTPRTGPEAFF
TGTGCCTGGACTCCTCGGACAGGGCCTGAAGCTTTCTTT
>TRBV11-2|NA|NA|TRBJ2-5
CASGLSRETQYF
TGTGCCAGCGGACTAAGTCGAGAGACCCAGTACTTC
>TRBV12-3/TRBV12-4|NA|NA|TRBJ1-6
CASTSGSAVNSPLHF
TGTGCCAGCACCTCCGGGTCGGCAGTGAATTCACCCCTCCACTTT
>TRBV14|NA|once|TRBJ2-1
CASSQGQIWAPYNEQFF
TGTGCCAGCAGCCAAGGACAGATCTGGGCCCCCTACAATGAGCAGTTCTTC
>TRBV6-2/TRBV6-3|TRBD1|once|TRBJ2-3
CASSYSTGTGATLKRTDTQYF
TGTGCCAGCAGTTATTCGACAGGGACAGGGGCCACTTTAAAGAGGACAGATACGCAGTATTTT
>TRBV5-4|NA|NA|TRBJ2-5
CASSLEQETQYF
TGTGCCAGCAGCTTGGAACAAGAGACCCAGTACTTC
>TRBV4-3|NA|NA|TRBJ2-2
CASSQGRRGQGNTGELFF
TGCGCCAGCAGCCAAGGGCGTCGGGGCCAGGGGAACACCGGGGAGCTGTTTTTT